This T cell receptor beta chain originates from a study of technical replicates of blood from a handful of donors. Method: immunoSEQ multiplex PCR; TCRdb's copy keeps in-frame clones and lacks some. There are around 68,000 clones in the sample; approximately 97% occur only once, and 0.25% to 0.35% lies in the top ten. Trimming pared 2 bases from V and 2 bases from J, leaving 15 bases between. Per the germline V gene, CDR1 is SGHDT and CDR2 is YYEEEE. The CDR3 totals 16 residues. Sequenced input: T cells isolated from PBMCs. This receptor was obtained from a human donor in good health. The chain has TRBV5-6 and TRBJ2-3, with a weak D call TRBD2 (6 bases). CDR3 sequence: CASSLPEAGTTDTQYF. For the CDR3, the DNA is TGTGCCAGCAGCTTACCTGAAGCGGGTACCACAGATACGCAGTATTTT.